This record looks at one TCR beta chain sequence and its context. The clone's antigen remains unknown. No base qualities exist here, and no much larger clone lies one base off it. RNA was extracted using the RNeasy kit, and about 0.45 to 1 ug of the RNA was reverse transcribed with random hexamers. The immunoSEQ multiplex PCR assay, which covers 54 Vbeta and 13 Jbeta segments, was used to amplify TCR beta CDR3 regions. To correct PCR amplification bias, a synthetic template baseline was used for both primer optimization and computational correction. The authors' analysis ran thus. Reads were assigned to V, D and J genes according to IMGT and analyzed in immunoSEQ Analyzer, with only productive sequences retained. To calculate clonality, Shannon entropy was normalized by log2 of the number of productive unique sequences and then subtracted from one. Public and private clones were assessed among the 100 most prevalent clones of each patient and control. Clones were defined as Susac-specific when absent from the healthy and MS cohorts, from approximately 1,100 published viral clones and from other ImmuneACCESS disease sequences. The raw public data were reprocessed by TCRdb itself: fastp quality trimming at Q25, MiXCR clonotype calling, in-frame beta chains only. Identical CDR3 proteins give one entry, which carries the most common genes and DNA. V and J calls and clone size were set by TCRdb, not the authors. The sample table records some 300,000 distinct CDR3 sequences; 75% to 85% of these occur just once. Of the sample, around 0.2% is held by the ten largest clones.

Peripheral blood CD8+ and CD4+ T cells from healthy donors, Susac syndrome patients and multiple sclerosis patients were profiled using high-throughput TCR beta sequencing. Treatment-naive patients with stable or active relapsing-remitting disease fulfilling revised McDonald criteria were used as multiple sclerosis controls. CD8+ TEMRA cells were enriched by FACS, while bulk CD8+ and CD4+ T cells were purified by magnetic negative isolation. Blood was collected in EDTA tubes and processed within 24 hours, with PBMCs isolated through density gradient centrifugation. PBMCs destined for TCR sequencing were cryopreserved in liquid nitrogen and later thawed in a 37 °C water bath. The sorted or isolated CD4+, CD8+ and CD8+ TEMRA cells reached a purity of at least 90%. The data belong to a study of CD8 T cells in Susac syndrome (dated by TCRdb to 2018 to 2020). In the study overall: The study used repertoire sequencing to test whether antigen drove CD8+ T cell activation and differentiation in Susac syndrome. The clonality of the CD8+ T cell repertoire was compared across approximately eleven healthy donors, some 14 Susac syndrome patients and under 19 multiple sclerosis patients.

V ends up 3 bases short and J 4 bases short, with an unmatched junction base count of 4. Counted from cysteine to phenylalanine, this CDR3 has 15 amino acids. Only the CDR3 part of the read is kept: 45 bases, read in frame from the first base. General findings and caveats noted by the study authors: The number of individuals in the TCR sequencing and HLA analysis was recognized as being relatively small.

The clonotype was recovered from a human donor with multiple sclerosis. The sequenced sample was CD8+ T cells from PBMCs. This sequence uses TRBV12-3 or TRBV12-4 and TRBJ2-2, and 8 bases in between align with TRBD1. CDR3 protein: CASSFAGGSTGELFF. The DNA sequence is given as TGTGCCAGCAGTTTCGCAGGGGGCTCCACCGGGGAGCTGTTTTTT.